The clone carrying this T cell receptor (beta chain) was seen a single time. The sample belongs to a study of immune cell composition in non-small cell lung cancer. Assay used: immunoSEQ multiplex PCR; TCRdb lists only in-frame clones, some missing. This sample has under 2,000 clones, with approximately 82% found just once. The germline gives CDR1 LNHDA, CDR2 SQIVND (reference sequence). The CDR3 runs 15 residues. The junction had 5 bases not matched to a gene; V was cut back by 6 bases and J by 0 bases. The sequenced sample was lung tumor tissue. This rearrangement joins TRBV19 to TRBJ1-1; TRBD1 matches at 9 bases. This receptor was identified in a human donor with non-small cell lung cancer. The CDR3 DNA follows: TGTGCCAGTAGCCCTTGGACAGGGGTGAACACTGAAGCTTTCTTT. This translates into CASSPWTGVNTEAFF.